Below are 28 T cell receptor beta chains sequenced from a single sample in a study of control samples from healthy donors and cancer patients. Generated by immunoSEQ multiplex PCR, the TCRdb table keeps only in-frame clones and is missing some. This sample has about 150,000 clones, with around 95% found just once. Sequencing used blood. The receptors derive from a man in his forties in good health.

The chain couples TRBV6-2 or TRBV6-3 to TRBJ1-6; the D is unclear. This CDR3 is 14 amino acids long. Germline CDR1 MNHEY, CDR2 SVGEGT. V lost 4 bases, J lost 7 bases, and 11 bases lay in between. CDR3 coding DNA: TGTGCCAGCAGTTGGGCAGGCCCGAATTCACCCCTCCACTTT. As protein: CASSWAGPNSPLHF.

The chain is built from TRBV21-1 and TRBJ1-2; the D segment call TRBD1 is taken from the table without a DNA check. TRBV21-1 is recorded as a pseudogene. There are 17 residues in the CDR3. The DNA for the CDR3 is TGTGCCAGCAGCAAAGTGTGCGACAGGCACCCTACCTATGGCTACACCTTC. This sequence encodes CASSKVCDRHPTYGYTF.

The chain employs TRBV4-1 and TRBJ1-2; possibly TRBD1 for D (5 bases). V lost 3 bases and J 6 bases, leaving 11 bases between the germline ends. The CDR3 sequence is 13 residues long. Germline V gene lookup returns CDR1 MGHRA and CDR2 YSYEKL. CDR3 sequence reads: CASSQGPMDGYTF. The CDR3 DNA follows: TGCGCCAGCAGCCAGGGACCGATGGATGGCTACACCTTC.

V and J are TRBV3-1 (or the pseudogene TRBV3-2) and TRBJ1-2; D unclear. Germline loops: CDR1 LGHDT, CDR2 YNNKEL (reference sequence). Trimming took 1 base from V and 5 from J, leaving 20 bases between them. The CDR3 runs to 17 residues. CDR3 coding DNA: TGTGCCAGCAGCCAAGTTCAGGAGGGCGGGGATCTGTATGGCTACACCTTC. Translation gives CASSQVQEGGDLYGYTF.

The chain uses TRBV4-3 and TRBJ1-2; no clear D gene. Trimming shortened V by 1 base and J by 5 bases, and 14 bases separated the two germline ends. CDR1 is LGHNA and CDR2 is YSLEER in the germline V gene. CDR3 size: 15 residues. CDR3 nucleotides: TGCGCCAGCAGCCAAGTACTAGGGAAAGGGTATGGCTACACCTTC. Encoded protein: CASSQVLGKGYGYTF.

The rearrangement joins TRBV19 to TRBJ1-1; D perhaps matches TRBD1 (6 bases). The CDR3 covers 13 residues. Germline loops: CDR1 LNHDA, CDR2 SQIVND (reference sequence). V was clipped by 8 bases and J by 5 bases, with 15 bases between them. In DNA, the CDR3 is TGTGCCAGTGCCTTAGGGGGTGGAACTGAAGCTTTCTTT. Amino acids: CASALGGGTEAFF.

This sequence joins TRBV28 and TRBJ2-3; 8 bases are a match to TRBD2. This CDR3 spans 15 amino acids. CDR1 is MDHEN, CDR2 SYDVKM, per germline. Trimming removed 6 bases from V and 2 bases from J; junction bases left unmatched: 7. In DNA, the CDR3 is TGTGCCAGCAGGACGGGGGGGCTAGCCACAGATACGCAGTATTTT. Its translation: CASRTGGLATDTQYF. The full variable domain, with the rest looked up from reference TRBV28 and TRBJ2-3, is DVKVTQSSRYLVKRTGEKVFLECVQDMDHENMFWYRQDPGLGLRLIYFSYDVKMKEKGDIPEGYSVSREKKERFSLILESASTNQTSMYLCASRTGGLATDTQYFGPGTRLTVL.

The chain combines TRBV2 with TRBJ2-1, with D uncertain. Trimming pared 5 bases from V and 10 bases from J, leaving 12 bases between. This CDR3 comprises 12 residues. Per the germline V gene, CDR1 is SNHLY and CDR2 is FYNNEI. Written as DNA, the CDR3 is TGTGCCAGCAGTCTGTACCAGTTGGAGCAGTTCTTC. This codes for CASSLYQLEQFF. The whole variable domain, filled in from reference TRBV2 and TRBJ2-1, reads EPEVTQTPSHQVTQMGQEVILRCVPISNHLYFYWYRQILGQKVEFLVSFYNNEISEKSEIFDDQFSVERPDGSNFTLKIRSTKLEDSAMYFCASSLYQLEQFFGPGTRLTVL.

The chain is built from TRBV6-6 and TRBJ1-1, with D hard to call. Per the germline V gene, CDR1 is MNHNY and CDR2 is SVGAGI (reference sequence). The V and J ends lost 7 bases and 0 bases respectively, with 9 bases between them. The CDR3 contains 13 residues. CDR3 residues: CASTYGLNTEAFF. The CDR3 nucleotides are TGTGCCAGCACCTACGGGTTGAACACTGAAGCTTTCTTT.

This clone was seen once. The chain employs TRBV7-9 and TRBJ1-3; D gene unclear. This CDR3 is built from 15 residues. Trimming left V 1 base short and J 10 bases short, with 17 bases between. Germline values: CDR1 SEHNR, CDR2 FQNEAQ (reference sequence). The CDR3 reads CASSLDTDPAGTIYF. DNA of the CDR3: TGTGCCAGCAGCTTAGACACAGACCCCGCCGGGACCATATATTTT. Drawing the rest from reference TRBV7-9 and TRBJ1-3, the complete variable domain is DTGVSQNPRHKITKRGQNVTFRCDPISEHNRLYWYRQTLGQGPEFLTYFQNEAQLEKSRLLSDRFSAERPKGSFSTLEIQRTEQGDSAMYLCASSLDTDPAGTIYFGEGSWLTVV.

This chain uses TRBV11-2 with TRBJ2-7; 8 nucleotides line up with TRBD1. Germline CDR1 SGHAT, CDR2 FQNNGV. J gave up 8 bases and V 2 bases, and 8 bases lay outside the gene matches. The CDR3 sequence is 14 residues long. CDR3 DNA: TGTGCCAGCAGCTTAAGAGTCGGACAGGGCAAGCAGTACTTC. Translation: CASSLRVGQGKQYF.

The rearrangement links TRBV5-1 to TRBJ1-1; 8 bases fit TRBD1. This CDR3 spans 15 amino acids. The junction had 5 bases not matched to a gene; V was cut back by 3 bases and J by 1 base. Germline V gives CDR1 SGHRS, CDR2 YFSETQ. In nucleotides, the CDR3 is TGCGCCAGCAGCTCCGACAGGGGAAGGAACACTGAAGCTTTCTTT. Translation: CASSSDRGRNTEAFF.

The CDR3: CASSRRGDGPYGYTF. The CDR3 DNA is TGTGCCAGCAGTCGTCGAGGGGACGGCCCTTATGGCTACACCTTC. V is TRBV3-1 (or the pseudogene TRBV3-2) and J is TRBJ1-2, with D possibly being TRBD1 (5 bases). The CDR3 totals 15 residues. Per germline, CDR1 LGHDT and CDR2 YNNKEL (reference sequence). V lost 6 bases and J lost 5, with 19 bases in between.

The V and J genes are TRBV11-2 and TRBJ2-2, with TRBD2 matching 14 bases. V was pared by 3 bases and J by 3 bases, with 6 bases of the junction left unmatched. The CDR3 length is 18 residues. CDR1 SGHAT and CDR2 FQNNGV come from the germline V gene. As DNA, the CDR3 is TGTGCCAGCAGCTTGGGACTAGCGGGGGCCGTAGACACCGGGGAGCTGTTTTTT. Amino acid sequence: CASSLGLAGAVDTGELFF.

The chain has TRBV11-2 and TRBJ2-5; D perhaps matches TRBD1 (6 bases). V was clipped by 0 bases and J by 12 bases, with 11 bases between them. The CDR3 loop spans 12 amino acids. Germline CDR1 SGHAT, CDR2 FQNNGV. The CDR3 region has the DNA TGTGCCAGCAGCTTAGACGGGACAAAAGAGTACTTC. As protein: CASSLDGTKEYF.

The CDR3 reads CASSGGNTGELFF. The CDR3 coding sequence is TGCGCCAGCAGTGGGGGTAACACCGGGGAGCTGTTTTTT. The chain carries TRBV10-1 and TRBJ2-2, with D unclear. Trimming took off 4 bases at V and 2 bases at J, with 5 bases between the two ends. Germline values: CDR1 WNHNN, CDR2 SYGVQD (reference sequence). The CDR3 extends over 13 amino acids.

The V and J genes are TRBV5-1 and TRBJ2-5, with D hard to call. Germline V gene data show CDR1 as SGHRS and CDR2 as YFSETQ. The CDR3 length is 12 residues. V was clipped by 2 bases and J by 1 base, with 3 bases between them. This chain's CDR3 is CASSFLQETQYF. CDR3 DNA: TGCGCCAGCAGCTTTCTCCAAGAGACCCAGTACTTC.

This chain joins TRBV6-5 and TRBJ1-2; 7 nucleotides agree with TRBD1. The CDR3 length is 15 residues. CDR1 is MNHEY and CDR2 is SVGAGI in the germline V gene. Trimming took 10 bases from V and 4 from J; bases not matched to a gene: 15. The CDR3 loop reads CATSRGAGGTYGYTF. CDR3 coding DNA: TGTGCCACCTCTCGCGGGGCAGGGGGAACCTATGGCTACACCTTC.

The chain couples TRBV9 to TRBJ1-2; TRBD1 agrees at 8 bases. Germline V gene data show CDR1 as SGDLS and CDR2 as YYNGEE. Germline trimming cut 5 bases from V and 2 bases from J; bases unmatched to any gene: 5. CDR3 length equals 14 residues. Here the CDR3 reads CASRSGQGNYGYTF. The CDR3 nucleotides read TGTGCCAGCAGGTCCGGACAGGGAAACTATGGCTACACCTTC.

The chain combines TRBV19 with TRBJ2-1; TRBD2 matches 15 bases. CDR1 LNHDA and CDR2 SQIVND come from the germline V gene (reference sequence). The J segment lost 8 bases and the V segment lost 6 bases, leaving 14 bases of the junction unmatched. This CDR3 spans 18 amino acids. The CDR3 here is CASRSGTSGGPQTHEQFF. The CDR3 region has the DNA TGTGCCAGTAGATCAGGGACTAGCGGGGGGCCGCAGACGCATGAGCAGTTCTTC.

J is TRBJ1-2 and V is TRBV30; D gene uncertain. V gave up 2 bases and J gave up 3 bases, with 7 bases separating them. The CDR3 totals 12 residues. CDR1 is GTSNPN, CDR2 SVGIG, per germline (reference sequence). CDR3 sequence reads: CAWSLTDYGYTF. Here the CDR3 DNA reads TGTGCCTGGAGTCTCACAGACTATGGCTACACCTTC. The full variable domain, its missing parts supplied by reference TRBV30 and TRBJ1-2, is SQTIHQWPATLVQPVGSPLSLECTVEGTSNPNLYWYRQAAGRGLQLLFYSVGIGQISSEVPQNLSASRPQDRQFILSSKKLLLSDSGFYLCAWSLTDYGYTFGSGTRLTVV.

The V gene is TRBV4-3, the J gene TRBJ2-6; 8 positions agree with TRBD2. The CDR3 covers 17 residues. From germline, CDR1 is LGHNA and CDR2 YSLEER. The V segment lost 4 bases and the J segment 13 bases; nucleotides outside the gene matches: 18. The CDR3 loop reads CASSPGGSQGPILVLTF. As DNA, the CDR3 is TGCGCCAGCAGCCCGGGGGGGTCACAGGGCCCCATCCTAGTCCTGACTTTC.

The V call is TRBV27, the J call TRBJ2-3, with 13 bases lining up with TRBD2. From germline, CDR1 is MNHEY and CDR2 SMNVEV (reference sequence). V trimming: 3 bases; J trimming: 2 bases; junction bases outside the gene matches: 8. This CDR3 contains 18 residues. The CDR3 bases are TGTGCCAGCAGTTTTGGACTAGCGGGGGAGATGTACACAGATACGCAGTATTTT. It translates to CASSFGLAGEMYTDTQYF.

The chain employs TRBV24-1 and TRBJ2-3, with D possibly being TRBD1 or TRBD2 (5 bases each). Germline V gene sequence: CDR1 KGHDR, CDR2 SFDVKD. Trimming removed 3 bases from V and 1 base from J, with 10 bases in between. The CDR3 totals 15 residues. The DNA for the CDR3 is TGTGCCACCAGTGATCCCGGGGCGGGCACAGATACGCAGTATTTT. Amino acids: CATSDPGAGTDTQYF.

V and J are TRBV5-6 and TRBJ2-7; 7 nucleotides line up with TRBD1. With V trimmed by 2 bases and J by 3 bases, 5 bases remained unmatched. Germline assignment: CDR1 SGHDT and CDR2 YYEEEE. The CDR3 contains 14 residues. CDR3 loop: CASSLGDRVYEQYF. The CDR3 DNA sequence: TGTGCCAGCAGCTTAGGCGACAGGGTCTACGAGCAGTACTTC.

The CDR3 bases are TGTGCCAGTAGTATAGGTGGACAGGGAGCAGCTAACTATGGCTACACCTTC. Amino acids: CASSIGGQGAANYGYTF. The V and J genes are TRBV19 and TRBJ1-2; 8 nucleotides agree with TRBD1. Germline V gives CDR1 LNHDA, CDR2 SQIVND (reference sequence). The CDR3 totals 17 residues. V lost 1 base to trimming and J lost 0 bases; unmatched junction nucleotides: 7.

The gene calls are TRBV20-1 and TRBJ1-1; D gene unclear. The germline gives CDR1 DFQATT, CDR2 SNEGSKA (reference sequence). Trimming removed 4 bases at V and 11 bases at J, with 14 bases between. The CDR3 consists of 11 residues. The CDR3, as DNA: TGCAGTGCTATAAATAGACGGGTGGCTTTCTTT. Its translation is CSAINRRVAFF.

This chain connects TRBV5-1 to TRBJ1-1; unclear D gene. V gave up 2 bases and J gave up 0 bases, with 8 bases separating them. The CDR3 contains 14 residues. Germline V CDR1 and CDR2: SGHRS, YFSETQ. The chain's CDR3 is CASSFPGMNTEAFF. CDR3 sequence (DNA): TGCGCCAGCAGCTTTCCGGGCATGAACACTGAAGCTTTCTTT.